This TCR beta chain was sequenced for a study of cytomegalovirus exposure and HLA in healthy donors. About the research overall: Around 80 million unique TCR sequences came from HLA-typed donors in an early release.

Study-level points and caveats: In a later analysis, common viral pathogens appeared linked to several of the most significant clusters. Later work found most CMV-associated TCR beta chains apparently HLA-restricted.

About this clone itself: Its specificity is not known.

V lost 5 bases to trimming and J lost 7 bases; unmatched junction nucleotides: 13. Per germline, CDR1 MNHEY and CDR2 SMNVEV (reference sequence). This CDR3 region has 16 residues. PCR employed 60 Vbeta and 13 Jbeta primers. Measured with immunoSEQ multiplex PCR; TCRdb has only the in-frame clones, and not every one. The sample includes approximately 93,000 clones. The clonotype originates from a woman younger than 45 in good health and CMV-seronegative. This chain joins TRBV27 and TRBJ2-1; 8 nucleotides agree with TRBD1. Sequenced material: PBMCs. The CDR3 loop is CASSPRTGYYENEQFF. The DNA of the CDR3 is TGTGCCAGCAGTCCGCGGACAGGGTACTACGAGAATGAGCAGTTCTTC.